The sequence of this T cell receptor beta chain was determined in a study of blood T cell repertoires in COVID-19. Study summary: Samples representing acute and convalescent COVID-19 were sourced from the United States, Italy and Spain.

Only in-frame clones appear in the TCRdb table, and some are missing; sequencing was by immunoSEQ multiplex PCR. The top ten clones hold approximately 5% of a sample with around 250,000 clones, approximately 85% of them seen once. CDR3 length: 14 amino acids. CDR1 and CDR2 from the germline V gene are SGHTA and FQGNSA. Trimming cost V 5 bases and J 6 bases; bases outside gene matches: 7. The rearrangement links TRBV7-2 to TRBJ1-5; 7 bases map to TRBD1. The origin of this receptor is a man aged 50-59 years with active or convalescent COVID-19. Sequenced sample: peripheral blood. The CDR3 DNA reads TGTGCCAGCAGCCAAAGTCAGGGGGGTCAGCCCCAGCATTTT. It encodes CASSQSQGGQPQHF.